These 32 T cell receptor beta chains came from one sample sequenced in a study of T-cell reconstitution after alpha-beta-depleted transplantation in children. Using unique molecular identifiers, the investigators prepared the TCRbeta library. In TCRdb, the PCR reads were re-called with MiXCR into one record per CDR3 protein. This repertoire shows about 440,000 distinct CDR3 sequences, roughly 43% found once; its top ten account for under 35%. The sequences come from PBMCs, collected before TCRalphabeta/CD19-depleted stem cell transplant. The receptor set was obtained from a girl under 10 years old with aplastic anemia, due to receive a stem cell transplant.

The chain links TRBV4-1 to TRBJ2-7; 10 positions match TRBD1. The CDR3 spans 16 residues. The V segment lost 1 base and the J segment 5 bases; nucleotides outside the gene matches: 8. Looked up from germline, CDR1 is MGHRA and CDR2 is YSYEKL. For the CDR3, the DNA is TGCGCCAGCAGCCAAGGGGCTAAGGACAGGGGGGACGAGCAGTACTTC. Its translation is CASSQGAKDRGDEQYF.

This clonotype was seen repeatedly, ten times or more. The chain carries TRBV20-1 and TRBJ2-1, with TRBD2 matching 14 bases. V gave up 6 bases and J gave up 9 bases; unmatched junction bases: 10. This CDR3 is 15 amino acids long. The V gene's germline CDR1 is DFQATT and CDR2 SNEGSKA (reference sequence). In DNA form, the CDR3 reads TGCAGTGCCCCGGGACTAGCGGGAGAGCGGGGTGAGCAGTTCTTC. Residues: CSAPGLAGERGEQFF.

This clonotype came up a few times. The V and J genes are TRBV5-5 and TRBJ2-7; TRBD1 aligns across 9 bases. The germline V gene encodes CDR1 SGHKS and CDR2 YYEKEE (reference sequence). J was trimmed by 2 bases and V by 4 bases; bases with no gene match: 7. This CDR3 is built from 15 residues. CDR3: CASSKRTGATYEQYF. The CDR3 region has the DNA TGTGCCAGCAGCAAAAGGACAGGGGCCACCTACGAGCAGTACTTC.

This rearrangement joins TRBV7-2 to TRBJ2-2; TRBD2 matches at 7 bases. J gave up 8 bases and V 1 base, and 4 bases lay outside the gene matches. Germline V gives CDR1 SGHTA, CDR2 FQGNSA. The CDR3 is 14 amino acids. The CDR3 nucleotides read TGTGCCAGCAGCTTAGAAGCGGGGAGAGGGGAGCTGTTTTTT. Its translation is CASSLEAGRGELFF.

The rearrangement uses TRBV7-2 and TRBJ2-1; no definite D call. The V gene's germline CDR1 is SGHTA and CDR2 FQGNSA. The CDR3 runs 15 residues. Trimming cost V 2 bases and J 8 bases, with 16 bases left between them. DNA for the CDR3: TGTGCCAGCAGCTTATCTACGACCATAGTCGATGAGCAGTTCTTC. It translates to CASSLSTTIVDEQFF. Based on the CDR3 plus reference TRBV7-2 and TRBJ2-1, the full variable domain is GAGVSQSPSNKVTEKGKDVELRCDPISGHTALYWYRQSLGQGLEFLIYFQGNSAPDKSGLPSDRFSAERTGGSVSTLTIQRTQQEDSAVYLCASSLSTTIVDEQFFGPGTRLTVL.

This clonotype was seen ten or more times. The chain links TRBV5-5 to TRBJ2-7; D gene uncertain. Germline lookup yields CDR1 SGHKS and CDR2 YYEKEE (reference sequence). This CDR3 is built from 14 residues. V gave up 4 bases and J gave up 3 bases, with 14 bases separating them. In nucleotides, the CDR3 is TGTGCCAGCAGCCCCCGGCAGGACGGCTACGAGCAGTACTTC. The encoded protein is CASSPRQDGYEQYF.

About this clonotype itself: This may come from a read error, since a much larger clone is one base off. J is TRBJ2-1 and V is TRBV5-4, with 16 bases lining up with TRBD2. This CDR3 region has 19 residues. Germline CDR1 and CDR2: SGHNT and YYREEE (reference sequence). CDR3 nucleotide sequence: TGTGCCAGCAGCTCGACCATGGGACTAGCGGGAGGGGATTACGATGATCAGTTCTTC. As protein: CASSSTMGLAGGDYDDQFF. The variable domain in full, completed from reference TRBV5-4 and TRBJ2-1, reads ETGVTQSPTHLIKTRGQQVTLRCSSQSGHNTVSWYQQALGQGPQFIFQYYREEENGRGNFPPRFSGLQFPNYSSELNVNALELDDSALYLCASSSTMGLAGGDYDDQFFGPGTRLTVL.

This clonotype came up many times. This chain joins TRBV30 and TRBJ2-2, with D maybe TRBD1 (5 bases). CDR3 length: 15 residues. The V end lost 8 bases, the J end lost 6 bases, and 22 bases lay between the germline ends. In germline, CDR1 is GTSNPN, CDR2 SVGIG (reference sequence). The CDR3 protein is CAGHWWTEKAGELFF. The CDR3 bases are TGTGCCGGACATTGGTGGACCGAGAAGGCCGGGGAGCTGTTTTTT.

DNA for the CDR3: TGCGCCAGCAGCCAAGGGGGACAGGGAGCGGAGACCCAGTACTTC. Encoded protein: CASSQGGQGAETQYF. This chain joins TRBV4-1 and TRBJ2-5; 9 positions match TRBD1. This CDR3 is built from 15 residues. J lost 5 bases, V lost 1 base, and 5 bases had no gene match. From germline, CDR1 is MGHRA and CDR2 YSYEKL.

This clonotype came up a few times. CDR3 amino acids: CASSTGGVSNQPQHF. The CDR3 DNA reads TGTGCCAGCAGTACAGGGGGGGTAAGCAATCAGCCCCAGCATTTT. The J gene is TRBJ1-5, the V gene TRBV12-3 or TRBV12-4; 8 bases line up with TRBD1. V lost 5 bases, J lost 1 base, and 4 bases stayed unmatched. This CDR3 contains 15 residues.

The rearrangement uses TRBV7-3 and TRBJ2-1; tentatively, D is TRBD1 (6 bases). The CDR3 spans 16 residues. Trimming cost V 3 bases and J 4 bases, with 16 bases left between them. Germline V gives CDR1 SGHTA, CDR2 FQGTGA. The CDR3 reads CASSFGRGGLYNEQFF. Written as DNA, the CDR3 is TGTGCCAGCAGCTTTGGTCGTGGGGGCCTATACAATGAGCAGTTCTTC.

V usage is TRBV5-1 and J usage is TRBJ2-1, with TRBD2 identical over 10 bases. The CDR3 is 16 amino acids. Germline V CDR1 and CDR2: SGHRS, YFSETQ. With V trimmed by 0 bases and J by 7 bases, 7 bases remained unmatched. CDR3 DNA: TGCGCCAGCAGCTTGGAGAGCGGGAGGGGGAGGAATGAGCAGTTCTTC. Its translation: CASSLESGRGRNEQFF. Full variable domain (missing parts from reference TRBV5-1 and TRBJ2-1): KAGVTQTPRYLIKTRGQQVTLSCSPISGHRSVSWYQQTPGQGLQFLFEYFSETQRNKGNFPGRFSGRQFSNSRSEMNVSTLELGDSALYLCASSLESGRGRNEQFFGPGTRLTVL.

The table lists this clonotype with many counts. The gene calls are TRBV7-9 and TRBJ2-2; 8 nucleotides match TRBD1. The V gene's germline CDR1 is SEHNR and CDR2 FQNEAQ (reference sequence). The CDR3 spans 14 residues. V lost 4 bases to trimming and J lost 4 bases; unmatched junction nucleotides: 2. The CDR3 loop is CASSSGTGTGELFF. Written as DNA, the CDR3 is TGTGCCAGCAGCTCCGGGACAGGCACCGGGGAGCTGTTTTTT.

Here the CDR3 DNA reads TGTGCCAGCAGCTTCTCGGGACTAGCGGGAGGGCCTGAGACCCAGTACTTC. Translated, it gives CASSFSGLAGGPETQYF. The V gene is TRBV7-2, the J gene TRBJ2-5; 16 nucleotides agree with TRBD2. V was pared by 3 bases and J by 5 bases, with 6 bases of the junction left unmatched. Germline V CDR1 and CDR2: SGHTA, FQGNSA. The CDR3 sequence is 17 residues long.

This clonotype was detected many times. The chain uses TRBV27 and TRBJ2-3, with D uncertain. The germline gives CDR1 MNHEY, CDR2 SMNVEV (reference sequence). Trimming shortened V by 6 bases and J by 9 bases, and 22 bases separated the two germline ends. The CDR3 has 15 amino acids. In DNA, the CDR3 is TGTGCCAGCAGGACACACCTCTCCCAAGGTAGCACGCAGTATTTT. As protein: CASRTHLSQGSTQYF.

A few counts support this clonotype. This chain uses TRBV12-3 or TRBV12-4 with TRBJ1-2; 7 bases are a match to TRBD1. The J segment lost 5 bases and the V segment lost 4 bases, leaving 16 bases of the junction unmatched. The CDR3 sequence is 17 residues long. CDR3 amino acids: CASSYLRTGTDHYGYTF. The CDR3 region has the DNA TGTGCCAGCAGTTACCTGCGAACCGGGACAGACCATTATGGCTACACCTTC.

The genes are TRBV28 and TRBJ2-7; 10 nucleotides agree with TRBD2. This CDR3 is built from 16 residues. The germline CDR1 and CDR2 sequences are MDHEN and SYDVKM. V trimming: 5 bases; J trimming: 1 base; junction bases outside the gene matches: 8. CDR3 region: CASSPQLAGRSYEQYF. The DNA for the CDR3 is TGTGCCAGCAGTCCCCAACTAGCGGGACGATCCTACGAGCAGTACTTC. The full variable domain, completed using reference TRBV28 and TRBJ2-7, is DVKVTQSSRYLVKRTGEKVFLECVQDMDHENMFWYRQDPGLGLRLIYFSYDVKMKEKGDIPEGYSVSREKKERFSLILESASTNQTSMYLCASSPQLAGRSYEQYFGPGTRLTVT.

CDR3 bases: TGTGCCAGCAGCCAAGATGGAGGACCCCTTTTTGCAGATACGCAGTATTTT. Protein product: CASSQDGGPLFADTQYF. V and J are TRBV14 and TRBJ2-3, with D maybe TRBD2 (5 bases). Germline CDR1 SGHDN, CDR2 FVKESK. The CDR3 runs 17 residues. V shed 0 bases and J shed 4 bases, with 17 bases lying between them. Full variable domain (remainder filled in from reference TRBV14 and TRBJ2-3): EAGVTQFPSHSVIEKGQTVTLRCDPISGHDNLYWYRRVMGKEIKFLLHFVKESKQDESGMPNNRFLAERTGGTYSTLKVQPAELEDSGVYFCASSQDGGPLFADTQYFGPGTRLTVL.

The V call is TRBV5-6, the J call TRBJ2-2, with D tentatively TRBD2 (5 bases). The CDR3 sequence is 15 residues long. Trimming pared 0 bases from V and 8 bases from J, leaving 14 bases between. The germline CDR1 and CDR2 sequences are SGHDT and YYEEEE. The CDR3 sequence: CASSLVRRRPGELFF. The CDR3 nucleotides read TGTGCCAGCAGCTTGGTCCGACGGAGGCCAGGGGAGCTGTTTTTT.

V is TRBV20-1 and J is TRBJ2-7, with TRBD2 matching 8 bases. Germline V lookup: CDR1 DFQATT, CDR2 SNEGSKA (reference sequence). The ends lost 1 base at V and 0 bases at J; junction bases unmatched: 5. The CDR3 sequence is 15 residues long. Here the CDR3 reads CSARAASGYSYEQYF. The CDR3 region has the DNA TGCAGTGCTAGAGCAGCTAGCGGGTACTCCTACGAGCAGTACTTC.

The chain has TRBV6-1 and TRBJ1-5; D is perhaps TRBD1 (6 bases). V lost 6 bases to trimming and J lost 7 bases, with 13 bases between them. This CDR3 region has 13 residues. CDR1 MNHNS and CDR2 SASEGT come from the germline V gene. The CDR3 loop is CASRGAFDQPQHF. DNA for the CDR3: TGTGCCAGCAGGGGGGCATTTGACCAGCCCCAGCATTTT.

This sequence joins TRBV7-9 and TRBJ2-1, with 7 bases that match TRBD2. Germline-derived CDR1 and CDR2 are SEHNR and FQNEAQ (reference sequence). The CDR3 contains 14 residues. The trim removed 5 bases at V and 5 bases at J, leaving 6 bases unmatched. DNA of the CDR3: TGTGCCAGCAGCCATACCCGGGGGGACAATGAGCAGTTCTTC. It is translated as CASSHTRGDNEQFF.

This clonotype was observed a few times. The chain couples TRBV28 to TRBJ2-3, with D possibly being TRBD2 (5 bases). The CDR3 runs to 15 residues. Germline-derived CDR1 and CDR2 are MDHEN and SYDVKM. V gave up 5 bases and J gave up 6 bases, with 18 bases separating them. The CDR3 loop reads CASSQFSAGQDTQYF. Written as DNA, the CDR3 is TGTGCCAGCAGTCAATTTTCGGCGGGCCAGGATACGCAGTATTTT.

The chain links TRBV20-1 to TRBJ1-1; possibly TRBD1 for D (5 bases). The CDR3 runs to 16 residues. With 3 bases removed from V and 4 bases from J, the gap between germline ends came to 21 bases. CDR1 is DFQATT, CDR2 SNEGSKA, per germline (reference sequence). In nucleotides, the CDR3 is TGCAGTGCTAGGGCAGCCGGGGGAAAAGGGAGCACTGAAGCTTTCTTT. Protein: CSARAAGGKGSTEAFF.

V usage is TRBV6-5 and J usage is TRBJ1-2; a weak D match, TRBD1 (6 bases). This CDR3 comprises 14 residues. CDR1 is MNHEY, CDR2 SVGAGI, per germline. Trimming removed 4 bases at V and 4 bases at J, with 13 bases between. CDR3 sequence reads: CASSFRQAFYGYTF. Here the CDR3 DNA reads TGTGCCAGCAGTTTCAGACAGGCCTTCTATGGCTACACCTTC.

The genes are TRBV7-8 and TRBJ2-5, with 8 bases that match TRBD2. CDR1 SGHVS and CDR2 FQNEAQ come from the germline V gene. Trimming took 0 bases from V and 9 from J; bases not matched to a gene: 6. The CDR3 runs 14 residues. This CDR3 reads CASSLARGRGAQYF. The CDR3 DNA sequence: TGTGCCAGCAGCTTAGCGCGAGGGCGGGGGGCCCAGTACTTC.

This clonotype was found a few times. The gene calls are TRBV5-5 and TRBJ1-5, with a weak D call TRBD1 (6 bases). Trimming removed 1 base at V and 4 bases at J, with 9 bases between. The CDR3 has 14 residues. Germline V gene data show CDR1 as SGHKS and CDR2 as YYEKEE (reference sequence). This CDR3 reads CASSLTTGNQPQHF. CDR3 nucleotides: TGTGCCAGCAGCTTGACCACAGGGAATCAGCCCCAGCATTTT.

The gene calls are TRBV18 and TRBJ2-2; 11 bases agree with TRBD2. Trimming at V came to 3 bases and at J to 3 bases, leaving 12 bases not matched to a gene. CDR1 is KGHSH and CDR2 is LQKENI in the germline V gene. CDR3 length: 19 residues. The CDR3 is CASSPRNSGRASYTGELFF. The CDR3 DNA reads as TGTGCCAGCTCACCCCGAAATAGCGGGAGGGCCTCATACACCGGGGAGCTGTTTTTT.

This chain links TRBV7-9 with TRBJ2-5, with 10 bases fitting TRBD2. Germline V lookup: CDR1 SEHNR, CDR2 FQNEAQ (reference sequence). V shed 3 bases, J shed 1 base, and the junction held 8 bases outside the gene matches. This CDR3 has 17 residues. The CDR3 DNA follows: TGTGCCAGCAGCTTCGAACTAGCGGGACGCACCCAAGAGACCCAGTACTTC. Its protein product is CASSFELAGRTQETQYF.

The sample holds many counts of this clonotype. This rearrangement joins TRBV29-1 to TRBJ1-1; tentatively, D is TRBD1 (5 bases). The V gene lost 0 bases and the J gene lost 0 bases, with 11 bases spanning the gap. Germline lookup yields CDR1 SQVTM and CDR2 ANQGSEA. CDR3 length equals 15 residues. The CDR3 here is CSVEDPLTVNTEAFF. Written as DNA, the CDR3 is TGCAGCGTTGAAGACCCTTTGACAGTGAACACTGAAGCTTTCTTT.

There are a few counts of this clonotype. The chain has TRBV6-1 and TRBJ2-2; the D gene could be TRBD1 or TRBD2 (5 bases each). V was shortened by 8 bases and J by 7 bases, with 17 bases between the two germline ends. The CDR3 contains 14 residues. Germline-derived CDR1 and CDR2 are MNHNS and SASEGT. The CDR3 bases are TGTGCCAGCTCCCTCCCCAGGGACGGCGGGGAGCTGTTTTTT. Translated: CASSLPRDGGELFF.

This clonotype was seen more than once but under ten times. CDR3 nucleotides: TGTGCCAGCAGCGAATCCGGAACTAGCGGGTACGAGCAGTACTTC. Residues: CASSESGTSGYEQYF. The gene calls are TRBV6-1 and TRBJ2-7, with TRBD2 identical over 9 bases. In germline, CDR1 is MNHNS, CDR2 SASEGT. The V and J ends lost 6 bases and 4 bases, in that order; junction bases with no gene match: 10. This CDR3 is built from 15 residues.